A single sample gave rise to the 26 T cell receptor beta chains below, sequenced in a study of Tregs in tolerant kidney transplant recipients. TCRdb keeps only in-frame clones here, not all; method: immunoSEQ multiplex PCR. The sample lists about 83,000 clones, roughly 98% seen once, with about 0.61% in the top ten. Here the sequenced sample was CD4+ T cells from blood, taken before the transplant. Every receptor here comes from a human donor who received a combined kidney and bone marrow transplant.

CDR3 amino acids: CASSLLAGGYEQYF. The CDR3 DNA sequence: TGTGCCAGCAGCCTACTAGCGGGAGGGTACGAGCAGTACTTC. The rearrangement links TRBV5-6 to TRBJ2-7; 13 bases are shared with TRBD2. The CDR3 contains 14 residues. Losses at the gene ends were 4 bases for V and 4 bases for J; bases not matched to a gene: 2. Looked up from germline, CDR1 is SGHDT and CDR2 is YYEEEE.

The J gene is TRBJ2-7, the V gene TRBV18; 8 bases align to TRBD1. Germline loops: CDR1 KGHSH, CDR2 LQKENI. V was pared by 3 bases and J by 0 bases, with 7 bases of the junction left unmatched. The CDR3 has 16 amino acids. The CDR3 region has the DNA TGTGCCAGCTCACCTGTCCCGGGACAGGCCTCCTACGAGCAGTACTTC. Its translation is CASSPVPGQASYEQYF.

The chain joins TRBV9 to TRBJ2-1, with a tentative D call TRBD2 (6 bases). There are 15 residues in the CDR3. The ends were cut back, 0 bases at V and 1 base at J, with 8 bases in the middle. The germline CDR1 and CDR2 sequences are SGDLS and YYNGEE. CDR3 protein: CASSVGAGSYNEQFF. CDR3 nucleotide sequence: TGTGCCAGCAGCGTAGGGGCGGGGTCCTACAATGAGCAGTTCTTC.

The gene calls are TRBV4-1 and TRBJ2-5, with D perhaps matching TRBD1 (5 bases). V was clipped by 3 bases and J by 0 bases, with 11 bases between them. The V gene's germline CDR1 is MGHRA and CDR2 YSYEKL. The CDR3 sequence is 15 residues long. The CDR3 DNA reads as TGCGCCAGCAGCCAGACAACAGGTAACCAAGAGACCCAGTACTTC. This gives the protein CASSQTTGNQETQYF.

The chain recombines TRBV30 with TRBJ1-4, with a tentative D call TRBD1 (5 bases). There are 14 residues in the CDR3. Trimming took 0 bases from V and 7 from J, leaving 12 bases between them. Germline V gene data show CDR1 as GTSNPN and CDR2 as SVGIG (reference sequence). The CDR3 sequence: CAWSVRRTFEKLFF. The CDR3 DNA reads TGTGCCTGGAGTGTACGGCGGACATTTGAAAAACTGTTTTTT.

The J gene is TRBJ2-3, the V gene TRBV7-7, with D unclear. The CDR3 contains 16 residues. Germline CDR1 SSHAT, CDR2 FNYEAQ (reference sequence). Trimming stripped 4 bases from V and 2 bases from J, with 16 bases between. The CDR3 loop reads CASSSGDSSPTDTQYF. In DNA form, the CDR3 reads TGTGCCAGCAGCTCCGGAGATAGCTCACCCACAGATACGCAGTATTTT.

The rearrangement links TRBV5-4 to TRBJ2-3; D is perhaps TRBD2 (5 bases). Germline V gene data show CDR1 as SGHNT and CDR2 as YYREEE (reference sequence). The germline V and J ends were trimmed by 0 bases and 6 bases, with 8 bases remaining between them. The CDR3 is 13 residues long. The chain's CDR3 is CASSLVGADTQYF. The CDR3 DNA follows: TGTGCCAGCAGCTTGGTGGGAGCGGATACGCAGTATTTT.

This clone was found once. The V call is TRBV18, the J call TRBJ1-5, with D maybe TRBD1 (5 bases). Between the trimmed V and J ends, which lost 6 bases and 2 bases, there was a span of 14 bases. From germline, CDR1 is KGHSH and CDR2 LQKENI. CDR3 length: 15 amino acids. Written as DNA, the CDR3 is TGTGCCAGCTCTCGAACGGGGGAAGGCAATCAGCCCCAGCATTTT. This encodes CASSRTGEGNQPQHF.

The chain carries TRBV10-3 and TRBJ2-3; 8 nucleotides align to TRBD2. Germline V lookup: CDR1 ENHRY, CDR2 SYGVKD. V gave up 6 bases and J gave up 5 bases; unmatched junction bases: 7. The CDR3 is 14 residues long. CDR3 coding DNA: TGTGCCATCAGCGTAGCGGGGCAGGTAGATACGCAGTATTTT. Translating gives CAISVAGQVDTQYF.

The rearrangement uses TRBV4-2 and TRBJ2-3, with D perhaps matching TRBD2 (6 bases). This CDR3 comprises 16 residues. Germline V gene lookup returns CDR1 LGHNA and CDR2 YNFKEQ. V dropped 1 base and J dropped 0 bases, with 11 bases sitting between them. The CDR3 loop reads CASSQVVAESTDTQYF. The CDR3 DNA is TGTGCCAGCAGCCAAGTTGTAGCGGAGAGCACAGATACGCAGTATTTT.

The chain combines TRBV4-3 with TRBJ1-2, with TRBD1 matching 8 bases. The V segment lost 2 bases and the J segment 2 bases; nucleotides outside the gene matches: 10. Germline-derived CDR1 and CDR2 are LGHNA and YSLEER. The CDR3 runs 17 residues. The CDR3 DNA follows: TGCGCCAGCAGCCAATTCCCCGAAGGACAGGGAAACTATGGCTACACCTTC. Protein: CASSQFPEGQGNYGYTF.

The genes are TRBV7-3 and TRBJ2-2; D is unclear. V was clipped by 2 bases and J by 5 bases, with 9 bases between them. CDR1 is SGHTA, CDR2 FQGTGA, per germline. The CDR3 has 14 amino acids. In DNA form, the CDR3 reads TGTGCCAGCAGCTTATTGGCAGCGACCGGGGAGCTGTTTTTT. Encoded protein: CASSLLAATGELFF.

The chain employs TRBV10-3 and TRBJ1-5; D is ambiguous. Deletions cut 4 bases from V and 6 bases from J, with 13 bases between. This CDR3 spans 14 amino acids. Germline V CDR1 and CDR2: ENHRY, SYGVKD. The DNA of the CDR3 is TGTGCCATCAGTGTGGAGGGATTGGGTCAGCCCCAGCATTTT. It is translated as CAISVEGLGQPQHF.

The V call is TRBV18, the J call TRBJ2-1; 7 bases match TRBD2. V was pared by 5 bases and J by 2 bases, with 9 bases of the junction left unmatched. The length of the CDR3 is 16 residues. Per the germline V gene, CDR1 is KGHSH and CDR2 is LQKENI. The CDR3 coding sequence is TGTGCCAGCTCATCAAAGCGGGACCTAACCTACAATGAGCAGTTCTTC. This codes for CASSSKRDLTYNEQFF.

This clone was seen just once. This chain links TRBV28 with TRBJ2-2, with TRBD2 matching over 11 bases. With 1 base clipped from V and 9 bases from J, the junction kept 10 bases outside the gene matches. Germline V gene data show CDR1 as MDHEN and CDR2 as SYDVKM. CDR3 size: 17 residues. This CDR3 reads CASSLLLAGAPPRELFF. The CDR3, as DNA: TGTGCCAGCAGTTTATTACTAGCGGGGGCTCCTCCTCGGGAGCTGTTTTTT.

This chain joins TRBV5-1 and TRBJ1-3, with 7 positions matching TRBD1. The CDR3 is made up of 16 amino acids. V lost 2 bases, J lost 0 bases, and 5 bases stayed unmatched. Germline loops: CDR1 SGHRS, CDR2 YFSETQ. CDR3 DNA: TGCGCCAGCAGCTTCCAGGGGGGATACTCTGGAAACACCATATATTTT. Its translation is CASSFQGGYSGNTIYF.

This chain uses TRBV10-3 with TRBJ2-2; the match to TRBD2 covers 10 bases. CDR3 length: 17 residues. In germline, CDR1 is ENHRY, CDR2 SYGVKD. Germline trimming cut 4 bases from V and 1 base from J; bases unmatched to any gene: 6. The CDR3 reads CAISATSGEQNTGELFF. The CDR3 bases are TGTGCCATCAGTGCTACTAGCGGGGAACAGAACACCGGGGAGCTGTTTTTT.

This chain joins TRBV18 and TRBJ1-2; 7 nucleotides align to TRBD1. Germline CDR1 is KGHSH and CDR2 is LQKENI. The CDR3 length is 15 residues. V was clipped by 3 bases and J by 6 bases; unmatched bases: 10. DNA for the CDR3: TGTGCCAGCTCACCGAGGGGACAGACAGACCATGGCTACACCTTC. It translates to CASSPRGQTDHGYTF.

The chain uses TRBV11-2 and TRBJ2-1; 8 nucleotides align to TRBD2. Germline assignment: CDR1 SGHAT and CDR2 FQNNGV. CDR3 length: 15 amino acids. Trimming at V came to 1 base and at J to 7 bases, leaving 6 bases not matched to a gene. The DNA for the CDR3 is TGTGCCAGCAGCTTAGGGGCTAGCGGGTATAATGAGCAGTTCTTC. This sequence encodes CASSLGASGYNEQFF.

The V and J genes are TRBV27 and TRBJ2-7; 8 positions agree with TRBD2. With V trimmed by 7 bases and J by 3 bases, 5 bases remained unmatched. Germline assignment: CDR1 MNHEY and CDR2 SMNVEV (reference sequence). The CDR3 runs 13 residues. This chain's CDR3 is CASKGLGHYEQYF. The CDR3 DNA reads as TGTGCCAGCAAGGGACTAGGTCACTACGAGCAGTACTTC.

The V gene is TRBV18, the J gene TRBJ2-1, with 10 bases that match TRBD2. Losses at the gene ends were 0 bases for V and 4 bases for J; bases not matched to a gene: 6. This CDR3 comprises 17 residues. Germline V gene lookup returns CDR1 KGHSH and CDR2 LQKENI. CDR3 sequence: CASSPPKTSGPYNEQFF. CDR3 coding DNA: TGTGCCAGCTCACCACCAAAGACTAGCGGGCCTTACAATGAGCAGTTCTTC.

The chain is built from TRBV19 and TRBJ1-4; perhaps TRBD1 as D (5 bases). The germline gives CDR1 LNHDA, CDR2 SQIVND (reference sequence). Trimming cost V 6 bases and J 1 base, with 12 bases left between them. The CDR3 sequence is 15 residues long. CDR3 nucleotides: TGTGCCAGTAGCCAGCTACAGGAAACTAATGAAAAACTGTTTTTT. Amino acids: CASSQLQETNEKLFF.

The DNA of the CDR3 is TGTGCCAGCGGAACCGGGACTAGCGGATCGTACGAGCAGTACTTC. Translated, it gives CASGTGTSGSYEQYF. The chain recombines TRBV27 with TRBJ2-7, with 11 bases fitting TRBD2. Germline V gives CDR1 MNHEY, CDR2 SMNVEV (reference sequence). The CDR3 is 15 amino acids. After removal of 8 bases from V and 4 bases from J, the junction contained 10 bases not matched to a gene.

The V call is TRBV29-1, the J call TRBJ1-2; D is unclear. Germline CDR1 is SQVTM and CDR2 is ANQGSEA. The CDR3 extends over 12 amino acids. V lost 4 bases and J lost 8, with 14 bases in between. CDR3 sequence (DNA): TGCAGCGTTGGGGGAGTCAGCAGCGGCTACACCTTC. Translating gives CSVGGVSSGYTF.

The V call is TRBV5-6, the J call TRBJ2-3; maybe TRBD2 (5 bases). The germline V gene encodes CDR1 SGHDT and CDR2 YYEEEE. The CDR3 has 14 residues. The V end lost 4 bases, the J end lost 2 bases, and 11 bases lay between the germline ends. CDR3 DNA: TGTGCCAGCAGCCTCGGACTGGCCACAGATACGCAGTATTTT. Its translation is CASSLGLATDTQYF.

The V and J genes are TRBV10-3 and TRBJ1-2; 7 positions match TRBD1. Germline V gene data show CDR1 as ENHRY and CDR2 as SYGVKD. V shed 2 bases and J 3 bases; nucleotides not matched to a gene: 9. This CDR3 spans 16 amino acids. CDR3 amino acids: CAISEAMTGKYYGYTF. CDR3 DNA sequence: TGTGCCATCAGTGAGGCTATGACAGGGAAATACTATGGCTACACCTTC.